These 15 T cell receptor beta chains came from one sample sequenced in a study of blood T cells in healthy people across ages. Sample-barcoded 5' priming and a J-beta primer mix drove a second PCR of roughly 7 to 11 cycles. MiXCR, applied by TCRdb to the 5' RACE reads, yields one record per CDR3 protein. The table has 600,000 to 900,000 distinct CDR3 sequences, 20% to 30% seen once. This same sample was also part of a study on T cells of mothers and their children.

Sequenced sample: blood. The receptors stem from a boy between 5 and 17 years old in good health.

Comment on this clonotype: An end of the junction differs from the germline gene, which may be a read error. This rearrangement joins TRBV7-3 to TRBJ2-5, with 7 bases fitting TRBD1. Germline lookup yields CDR1 SGHTA and CDR2 FQGTGA. The CDR3 consists of 14 residues. CDR3 residues: CASSLWAGGETQCF. DNA of the CDR3: TGTGCCAGCAGCCTTTGGGCAGGGGGAGAGACCCAGTGCTTC.

The chain combines TRBV27 with TRBJ2-1, with a weak D call TRBD1 (10 bases). The J call may be mistaken, given a closer DNA end match to TRBJ2-5. This CDR3 is 17 amino acids long. CDR1 is MNHEY and CDR2 is SMNVEV in the germline V gene (reference sequence). This CDR3 is CASRWTGGTSSPWTQYF. The DNA for the CDR3 is TGTGCCAGCAGGTGGACAGGGGGGACTAGCTCCCCTTGGACCCAGTACTTC.

In this sample, this clonotype turned up a few times. The chain combines TRBV5-1 with TRBJ1-2, with D unclear. Trimming took off 4 bases at V and 1 base at J, with 5 bases between the two ends. In germline, CDR1 is SGHRS, CDR2 YFSETQ. The CDR3 totals 12 residues. The CDR3 DNA reads TGCGCCAGCAGCCCTTATAACTATGGCTACACCTTC. It yields the protein CASSPYNYGYTF.

The chain joins TRBV4-1 to TRBJ2-1; perhaps TRBD2 as D (6 bases). The end of the DNA fits TRBJ2-7 better, so the J call may be wrong. The CDR3 totals 14 residues. Germline CDR1 MGHRA, CDR2 YSYEKL. This CDR3 is CASSGEAGAYEQYF. CDR3 in DNA: TGCGCCAGCAGTGGGGAGGCAGGCGCCTACGAGCAGTACTTC.

This clonotype was counted between two and nine times. The rearrangement links TRBV20-1 to TRBJ2-5; TRBD2 is a possible D gene (5 bases). Germline V gene sequence: CDR1 DFQATT, CDR2 SNEGSKA (reference sequence). CDR3 size: 11 residues. Here the CDR3 DNA reads TGCAGCGCAGCGGTGCAAGAGACCCAGTACTTC. Amino acid sequence: CSAAVQETQYF.

The chain has TRBV11-2 and TRBJ2-2, with a tentative D call TRBD2 (7 bases). The CDR3 totals 16 residues. V was pared by 5 bases and J by 3 bases, with 16 bases between. Germline CDR1 SGHAT, CDR2 FQNNGV. The CDR3 region is CASSPPGGRYTGELFF. The CDR3 nucleotides are TGTGCCAGCAGCCCCCCCGGGGGGCGGTACACCGGGGAGCTGTTTTTT.

J is TRBJ2-5 and V is TRBV19, with 10 bases aligning to TRBD1. The CDR3 has 16 residues. CDR1 and CDR2 from the germline V gene are LNHDA and SQIVND (reference sequence). Trimming at V came to 3 bases and at J to 4 bases, leaving 8 bases not matched to a gene. CDR3 region: CASSIQTGGFGETQYF. DNA for the CDR3: TGTGCCAGTAGTATCCAGACAGGGGGCTTCGGAGAGACCCAGTACTTC.

This chain connects TRBV5-1 to TRBJ1-4; perhaps TRBD1 as D (6 bases). Deletions cut 8 bases from V and 0 bases from J, with 14 bases between. CDR1 is SGHRS, CDR2 YFSETQ, per germline. The CDR3 covers 15 residues. CDR3 sequence: CASTRDKPTNEKLFF. The DNA of the CDR3 is TGCGCCAGTACCCGGGACAAACCAACTAATGAAAAACTGTTTTTT.

This clonotype was found many times. The chain links TRBV12-3 or TRBV12-4 to TRBJ1-4; D gene ambiguous. The length of the CDR3 is 13 residues. V was cut by 6 bases and J by 5 bases, with 10 bases left in between. The CDR3: CASRPRINEKLFF. The CDR3 bases are TGTGCCAGCAGACCAAGGATCAATGAAAAACTGTTTTTT.

The chain uses TRBV20-1 and TRBJ2-7; the D gene is possibly TRBD2 (6 bases). The CDR3 covers 15 residues. The V end lost 6 bases, the J end lost 2 bases, and 20 bases lay between the germline ends. Germline CDR1 and CDR2: DFQATT and SNEGSKA (reference sequence). In DNA, the CDR3 is TGCAGTGCCACCCTCCCCGGGACTGAAGCCTACGAGCAGTACTTC. Its protein product is CSATLPGTEAYEQYF.

This clonotype was picked up a small number of times. This chain connects TRBV9 to TRBJ2-7; a weak D match, TRBD2 (6 bases). Per germline, CDR1 SGDLS and CDR2 YYNGEE. This CDR3 region has 15 residues. The V and J ends lost 4 bases and 2 bases respectively, with 16 bases between them. The CDR3 protein is CASSRTGEFTYEQYF. CDR3 bases: TGTGCCAGCAGCAGAACGGGGGAGTTTACCTACGAGCAGTACTTC.

This clonotype was seen more than once but under ten times. The chain has TRBV18 and TRBJ1-2, with D possibly TRBD1 on 5 matching bases. Germline values: CDR1 KGHSH, CDR2 LQKENI. V gave up 6 bases and J gave up 1 base, with 12 bases separating them. The CDR3 length is 14 residues. CDR3 sequence (DNA): TGTGCCAGCTCCCGCCGGGACGTTAACTATGGCTACACCTTC. Amino acids: CASSRRDVNYGYTF.

A single count supports this clonotype. The chain carries TRBV7-2 and TRBJ1-5; no clear D gene. CDR3 length equals 17 residues. Germline assignment: CDR1 SGHTA and CDR2 FQGNSA. V lost 4 bases and J 2 bases, leaving 18 bases between the germline ends. CDR3 DNA sequence: TGTGCCAGCAGCTCCCTTTCGGGCCCGGGAGGCAATCAGCCCCAGCATTTT. It encodes CASSSLSGPGGNQPQHF.

The rearrangement uses TRBV12-3 or TRBV12-4 and TRBJ1-5, with 8 bases identical to TRBD1. Trimming removed 5 bases from V and 2 bases from J; junction bases left unmatched: 8. The CDR3 covers 16 residues. CDR3 region: CASSPRGQGGNQPQHF. CDR3 coding DNA: TGTGCCAGCAGTCCCCGTGGACAGGGAGGCAATCAGCCCCAGCATTTT.

The rearrangement links TRBV7-2 to TRBJ2-5; D ambiguous. The CDR3 contains 13 residues. CDR1 and CDR2 from the germline V gene are SGHTA and FQGNSA. Trimming took 2 bases from V and 5 from J, leaving 9 bases between them. CDR3 amino acids: CASSLNSRETQYF. CDR3 bases: TGTGCCAGCAGCTTAAATTCCCGGGAGACCCAGTACTTC.